This entry features one T cell receptor beta chain sequence. Other DNA sequences from this sample encode an identical CDR3 as well. The sample originates from a study of blood T cell repertoires in COVID-19. Participants were aged roughly 18 to 100 years from about two dozen US areas. Membership in each cohort depended on participant-reported clinical history. Per the germline V gene, CDR1 is SGDLS and CDR2 is YYNGEE. The CDR3 loop spans 15 amino acids. Trimming pared 0 bases from V and 0 bases from J, leaving 8 bases between. TCRdb keeps only in-frame clones here, not all; method: immunoSEQ multiplex PCR. The sample holds about 200,000 clones, approximately 83% seen once.

The clonotype originates from a woman in her thirties or forties with acute COVID-19. The rearrangement uses TRBV9 and TRBJ2-3; D perhaps matches TRBD2 (5 bases). The sample consisted of PBMCs or T cells enriched from blood (not recorded which). This CDR3 is CASSVASGSTDTQYF. DNA of the CDR3: TGTGCCAGCAGCGTAGCGAGCGGTAGCACAGATACGCAGTATTTT.